Listed below are T cell receptor beta chains from one sample, sequenced in a study of blood T cell repertoires in COVID-19. This table comes from immunoSEQ multiplex PCR, and its TCRdb copy is limited to in-frame clones, with some not included. The table records some 250,000 clones, 75% to 85% of them present only once. Sequencing was done on a sample of peripheral blood. These receptors all stem from a woman aged 55-70 years with active or convalescent COVID-19. CDR3s leave out the opening cysteine and the closing phenylalanine or tryptophan.

TRBJ1-5	TRBV7-2	ASSSPGNNQPQH
TRBJ1-1	TRBV12-3/TRBV12-4	ASSFGTGTEAF
TRBJ1-2	TRBV4-1	ASSQVEGDYGYT
TRBJ2-7	TRBV9	ASSVEGTSVYEQY
TRBJ2-3	TRBV7-2	ASSFRGGRTDTQY
TRBJ2-2	TRBV15	ATSRGGQPNGELF
TRBJ2-3	TRBV5-6	ASGALAGATDTQY
TRBJ1-6	TRBV2	ASRRELSSPLH
TRBJ2-3	TRBV7-8	ASSRRGFSTDTQY
TRBJ2-3	TRBV19	ASSTAAGGITDTQY
TRBJ1-1	TRBV28	ASSLWGTGRTEAF
TRBJ1-2	TRBV25-1	ASSDPGRNYGYT
TRBJ2-1	TRBV7-2	ASSWTSGGQSRYEQF
TRBJ2-7	TRBV13	ASSFRQGAYEQY
TRBJ1-3	TRBV4-1	ASSHPQGSGNTIY
TRBJ2-3	TRBV18	ASSPEVGDTQY
TRBJ2-3	TRBV18	ASSRTSGGDHRLDTQY
TRBJ2-5	TRBV7-3	ASSDGTSVTQY
TRBJ1-1	TRBV7-6	ASLGHNTEAF